This T cell receptor beta chain was observed in a study of cytomegalovirus exposure and HLA in healthy donors. Worth noting for this clone: Its specificity is unknown.

The PCR ran on 60 Vbeta and 13 Jbeta primers. The repertoire was sequenced with immunoSEQ multiplex PCR; TCRdb's copy has only in-frame clones and lacks some. The table has more than 100,000 clones, roughly three quarters seen once. General study findings and limits: Per a prior analysis, the majority of TCR beta V segments were productive roughly 90% or roughly 30% of the time. The authors judged a highly shared variant cluster likely a sequencing artifact.

Trimming took 1 base from V and 2 from J, leaving 6 bases between them. The CDR3 contains 15 residues. The V gene's germline CDR1 is SNHLY and CDR2 FYNNEI. This TCR was sampled from a woman aged 55-69 years in good health and CMV-seronegative. The chain couples TRBV2 to TRBJ2-6, with TRBD1 as a possible D gene (6 bases). Sequencing input: PBMCs. The CDR3 sequence: CASSEEGAGANVLTF. The CDR3 DNA follows: TGTGCCAGCAGTGAAGAGGGGGCTGGGGCCAACGTCCTGACTTTC.